The sequence of this TCR beta chain was determined in a study of blood T cells in healthy people across ages. Study outcomes and limitations: Both naive CD4+ cell counts and diversity were greater in long-lived donors than in aged donors.

A second 7 to 11 cycle PCR used barcoded and J-beta primers. Any given sample supplied a minimum of 3 million CDR3-containing paired-end reads. TCRdb recomputed calls from the 5' RACE reads with MiXCR, one row per CDR3 protein. The table lists fewer than 800,000 distinct CDR3 sequences, about 34% of them singletons. A remark on this clonotype: Antigen specificity is unknown.

The amount of total RNA extracted per sample was at least 5.5 micrograms. V was shortened by 0 bases and J by 6 bases, with 15 bases between the two germline ends. There are 16 residues in the CDR3. Germline CDR1 reads MNHEY; CDR2 reads SVGEGT. The sample consisted of blood. The source of this sequence is an elderly woman in good health. J is TRBJ1-5 and V is TRBV6-2 or TRBV6-3; perhaps TRBD1 as D (5 bases). CDR3 bases: TGTGCCAGCAGTTACTCGATAGGGGCGCGTTCTCAGCCCCAGCATTTT. Its translation is CASSYSIGARSQPQHF.